The 22 T cell receptor beta chains listed next were all sequenced from one sample in a study of T-cell reconstitution after alpha-beta-depleted transplantation in children. Molecular barcoding with unique molecular identifiers was used for the TCRbeta library. Each CDR3 protein gets one entry after TCRdb re-called the PCR reads with MiXCR. This table has approximately 640,000 distinct CDR3 sequences, about 15% appearing once. Source: PBMCs from the stem cell graft donor, taken from the stem cell graft. These TCRs come from a human donor who donated a stem cell graft to a child with acute myeloid leukemia.

This clonotype was detected many times. The chain combines TRBV12-3 or TRBV12-4 with TRBJ2-2, with D unresolved. V lost 2 bases and J lost 1, with 5 bases in between. This CDR3 spans 14 amino acids. The CDR3 spells CASSLRQNTGELFF. In DNA form, the CDR3 reads TGTGCCAGCAGTTTAAGGCAGAACACCGGGGAGCTGTTTTTT.

This clonotype has a handful of counts. The V call is TRBV10-3, the J call TRBJ1-6, with 8 bases matching TRBD1. This CDR3 has 14 residues. CDR1 is ENHRY, CDR2 SYGVKD, per germline. V gave up 2 bases and J gave up 9 bases; unmatched junction bases: 3. Here the CDR3 reads CAISEGQGSSPLHF. The CDR3 DNA follows: TGTGCCATCAGTGAGGGACAGGGCAGTTCACCCCTCCACTTT.

There are many counts of this clonotype. V is TRBV6-5 and J is TRBJ1-5; no clear D. This CDR3 is 13 amino acids long. Germline V gives CDR1 MNHEY, CDR2 SVGAGI. With 4 bases removed from V and 4 bases from J, the gap between germline ends came to 8 bases. The CDR3 sequence: CASSFTANQPQHF. The CDR3 nucleotides are TGTGCCAGCAGTTTCACAGCAAATCAGCCCCAGCATTTT.

The rearrangement joins TRBV9 to TRBJ2-2; D is perhaps TRBD1 (6 bases). The CDR3 extends over 17 amino acids. Per germline, CDR1 SGDLS and CDR2 YYNGEE. Trimming stripped 1 base from V and 5 bases from J, with 18 bases between. The CDR3 DNA sequence: TGTGCCAGCAGCGTACTTCCGACAGGCTCTAGTACCGGGGAGCTGTTTTTT. Protein product: CASSVLPTGSSTGELFF.

This clonotype was recorded at least ten times. In DNA, the CDR3 is TGTGCCAGCAGCCCCTCCCAGGGTGTTCAGCCCCAGCATTTT. Its translation is CASSPSQGVQPQHF. The V call is TRBV7-2, the J call TRBJ1-5; D possibly corresponds to TRBD1 (5 bases). With 5 bases removed from V and 6 bases from J, the gap between germline ends came to 14 bases. The germline V gene has CDR1 SGHTA and CDR2 FQGNSA. CDR3 length: 14 amino acids.

The chain couples TRBV20-1 to TRBJ1-4; 7 bases are shared with TRBD1. Germline CDR1 DFQATT, CDR2 SNEGSKA (reference sequence). J gave up 2 bases and V 6 bases, and 3 bases lay outside the gene matches. This CDR3 region has 13 residues. The CDR3 protein is CSAGQATNEKLFF. CDR3 in DNA: TGCAGTGCAGGACAGGCCACTAATGAAAAACTGTTTTTT.

This clonotype was seen repeatedly, ten times or more. V and J are TRBV7-3 and TRBJ2-6; either TRBD1 or TRBD2 may fit D (5 bases each). The length of the CDR3 is 18 residues. Germline loops: CDR1 SGHTA, CDR2 FQGTGA. The germline V and J ends were trimmed by 4 bases and 12 bases, with 28 bases remaining between them. The CDR3 nucleotides are TGTGCCAGCAGCTCCTTTACCGGGACGCAGGGATCGTCGGGCGTCCTGACTTTC. Translated: CASSSFTGTQGSSGVLTF.

In this sample, this clonotype turned up a few times. This rearrangement joins TRBV11-2 to TRBJ2-5, with 10 bases aligning to TRBD2. The trim removed 2 bases at V and 5 bases at J, leaving 8 bases unmatched. Per germline, CDR1 SGHAT and CDR2 FQNNGV. The CDR3 is 16 residues long. The CDR3 region has the DNA TGTGCCAGCAGCTTACCGAGCGGGGGGGAAACGGAGACCCAGTACTTC. Its protein is CASSLPSGGETETQYF.

This clonotype came up a few times. This chain uses TRBV10-3 with TRBJ1-4; 8 nucleotides align to TRBD1. This CDR3 has 14 residues. Trimming cost V 8 bases and J 5 bases; bases outside gene matches: 7. In germline, CDR1 is ENHRY, CDR2 SYGVKD. The CDR3 is CAISGTGGNEKLFF. CDR3 nucleotide sequence: TGTGCCATCTCGGGGACAGGCGGCAATGAAAAACTGTTTTTT.

This clonotype was seen at least ten times. The chain links TRBV5-5 to TRBJ2-7; perhaps TRBD2 as D (6 bases). The germline V gene encodes CDR1 SGHKS and CDR2 YYEKEE (reference sequence). Deletions cut 0 bases from V and 4 bases from J, with 11 bases between. The CDR3 spans 14 residues. The CDR3 protein is CASSLVPAGYEQYV. The CDR3 DNA reads TGTGCCAGCAGCTTGGTCCCGGCGGGGTACGAGCAGTACGTC.

The chain recombines TRBV20-1 with TRBJ2-3, with 7 bases identical to TRBD1. CDR3 length: 12 residues. Germline CDR1 and CDR2: DFQATT and SNEGSKA (reference sequence). With V trimmed by 6 bases and J by 2 bases, 2 bases remained unmatched. The CDR3 DNA is TGCAGTGCAAAGGGGGCCACAGATACGCAGTATTTT. Translation gives CSAKGATDTQYF.

This clonotype occurred many times. V gene TRBV7-2 combines with J gene TRBJ1-5, with D maybe TRBD1 (6 bases). The CDR3 sequence is 15 residues long. Germline-derived CDR1 and CDR2 are SGHTA and FQGNSA. Trimming shortened V by 1 base and J by 6 bases, and 13 bases separated the two germline ends. As DNA, the CDR3 is TGTGCCAGCAGCTTAGGCGGGGGCGCAGGTCAGCCCCAGCATTTT. It yields the protein CASSLGGGAGQPQHF.

The J gene is TRBJ1-1, the V gene TRBV7-9; 7 nucleotides line up with TRBD1. This CDR3 has 14 residues. V shed 9 bases, J shed 4 bases, and the junction held 11 bases outside the gene matches. Per germline, CDR1 SEHNR and CDR2 FQNEAQ (reference sequence). The CDR3 spells CASGFTGAGTEAFF. For the CDR3, the DNA is TGTGCCAGTGGGTTTACAGGGGCTGGCACTGAAGCTTTCTTT.

This clonotype has at least ten counts. The V and J genes are TRBV12-3 or TRBV12-4 and TRBJ1-2; 8 bases match TRBD1. CDR3 length: 14 amino acids. V lost 1 base, J lost 6 bases, and 4 bases stayed unmatched. CDR3: CASSLGDRGNGYTF. The CDR3 DNA sequence: TGTGCCAGCAGTTTAGGCGACAGGGGCAATGGCTACACCTTC.

The CDR3, as DNA: TGCGCCAGCAGCTTGGGAGGGTACCCTAATTCACCCCTCCACTTT. It is translated as CASSLGGYPNSPLHF. The chain employs TRBV5-1 and TRBJ1-6; D is unclear. The CDR3 runs 15 residues. The germline V and J ends were trimmed by 0 bases and 6 bases, with 10 bases remaining between them. The V gene's germline CDR1 is SGHRS and CDR2 YFSETQ.

This rearrangement joins TRBV4-1 to TRBJ1-2; D is perhaps TRBD1 (5 bases). The ends were cut back, 2 bases at V and 6 bases at J, with 10 bases in the middle. CDR1 and CDR2 from the germline V gene are MGHRA and YSYEKL. The CDR3 consists of 13 residues. DNA for the CDR3: TGCGCCAGCAGCCAAAGCAGGGTCGATGGCTACACCTTC. The encoded protein is CASSQSRVDGYTF.

This clonotype came up many times. V is TRBV7-6 and J is TRBJ2-7; no definite D call. Germline V gene data show CDR1 as SGHVS and CDR2 as FNYEAQ. This CDR3 contains 13 residues. V was trimmed by 1 base and J by 5 bases, leaving 9 bases between them. DNA for the CDR3: TGTGCCAGCAGCTTAGGGGTTAGTGACGAGCAGTACTTC. Translation: CASSLGVSDEQYF.

This clonotype was counted at least ten times. This chain joins TRBV7-2 and TRBJ1-1, with 9 bases identical to TRBD1. Germline assignment: CDR1 SGHTA and CDR2 FQGNSA. V lost 5 bases and J lost 1; bases outside the gene matches: 11. The length of the CDR3 is 17 residues. The CDR3 DNA follows: TGTGCCAGCAGCCGGCGCGGACAGGGGCATCGGAACACTGAAGCTTTCTTT. This translates into CASSRRGQGHRNTEAFF.

This clonotype was counted at least ten times. This chain uses TRBV20-1 with TRBJ2-1; D might be TRBD1 (6 bases). Germline V gene lookup returns CDR1 DFQATT and CDR2 SNEGSKA (reference sequence). Trimming removed 5 bases from V and 0 bases from J, with 20 bases in between. The CDR3 covers 17 residues. The CDR3 protein is CSAHGTGLYSSYNEQFF. CDR3 coding DNA: TGCAGTGCTCATGGTACAGGGCTATATAGCTCCTACAATGAGCAGTTCTTC.

The chain has TRBV7-2 and TRBJ1-6; D perhaps matches TRBD1 (6 bases). The CDR3 loop spans 15 amino acids. Germline loops: CDR1 SGHTA, CDR2 FQGNSA. V lost 5 bases and J 10 bases, leaving 18 bases between the germline ends. The CDR3 loop reads CASSSLTGGRSPLHF. The CDR3 DNA sequence: TGTGCCAGCAGCAGTCTGACAGGCGGTAGGTCACCCCTCCACTTT.

This clonotype occurred many times. The chain uses TRBV15 and TRBJ1-6; TRBD1 matches 8 bases. Losses at the gene ends were 0 bases for V and 18 bases for J; bases not matched to a gene: 16. The length of the CDR3 is 16 residues. From germline, CDR1 is LNHNV and CDR2 YYDKDF (reference sequence). DNA of the CDR3: TGTGCCACCAGCAGAGATTACGAGACAGGGGATCCCCAACGCCACTTT. Residues: CATSRDYETGDPQRHF.

This clonotype was seen ten or more times. The chain is built from TRBV20-1 and TRBJ1-1; D unresolved. The germline V gene encodes CDR1 DFQATT and CDR2 SNEGSKA (reference sequence). CDR3 length: 12 residues. The V and J ends lost 6 bases and 4 bases respectively, with 12 bases between them. CDR3 DNA sequence: TGCAGTGCCCTGCCGAGTGGCACTGAAGCTTTCTTT. Protein product: CSALPSGTEAFF.